A selection of T cell receptor beta chains follows, all from one sample in a study of CD8+CD57+ T cells in acquired aplastic anemia. TCRdb recomputed calls from the reads with MiXCR, one row per CDR3 protein. Among approximately 180,000 distinct CDR3 sequences, roughly 43% were seen once, and the ten largest hold roughly 1.2%. The material sequenced was sorted CD4+, CD8+, or CD8+CD57+ T cells (not recorded which) from PBMCs. The source of these receptors is a human donor with aplastic anemia. The CDR3 runs from the conserved cysteine through the conserved F or W. The D gene is left open where the match is weak. Where a row states a size, it is once, few, many or the class of an expanded clone; other rows omit it.

-,-,TRBJ2-7,TRBV9,CARILVDEQYF,TGTGCCAGGATACTAGTCGACGAGCAGTACTTC
-,-,TRBJ1-3,TRBV20-1,CSAKQTSSGNTIYF,TGCAGTGCTAAACAGACGAGCTCTGGAAACACCATATATTTT
TRBD2,many,TRBJ2-3,TRBV29-1,CSVVLHLLAGGAQDTQYF,TGCAGCGTTGTCCTCCATCTTTTAGCGGGGGGGGCCCAAGATACGCAGTATTTT
-,many,TRBJ1-2,TRBV7-8,CASSSRGAHYGYTF,TGTGCCAGCAGCTCGCGGGGTGCTCACTATGGCTACACCTTC
TRBD1,many,TRBJ2-7,TRBV25-1,CASSEPTGHEQYF,TGTGCCAGCAGTGAACCGACAGGGCACGAGCAGTACTTC
-,-,TRBJ1-2,TRBV29-1,CSVGPGQRNYGYTF,TGCAGCGTTGGGCCTGGACAGCGTAACTATGGCTACACCTTC
-,-,TRBJ2-7,TRBV19,CATNKGQGGEQYF,TGTGCCACGAACAAAGGCCAGGGAGGCGAGCAGTACTTC
TRBD1,-,TRBJ1-1,TRBV11-1,CASSSGTGGAMNTEAFF,TGTGCCAGCAGCTCCGGGACAGGGGGCGCGATGAACACTGAAGCTTTCTTT
TRBD2,-,TRBJ2-1,TRBV12-3/TRBV12-4,CASKPLRTSGGNLYNEQFF,TGTGCCAGCAAACCGTTACGGACTAGCGGGGGGAACCTTTACAATGAGCAGTTCTTC
-,-,TRBJ1-2,TRBV24-1,CATSDSGDPNYGYTF,TGTGCCACCAGTGATTCAGGGGACCCTAACTATGGCTACACCTTC
-,-,TRBJ2-2,TRBV28,CASSRSGNTGELFF,TGTGCCAGCAGCCGATCCGGGAACACCGGGGAGCTGTTTTTT
-,many,TRBJ2-3,TRBV19,CASTAYRGGDTQYF,TGTGCCAGTACCGCGTACCGAGGGGGGGATACGCAGTATTTT
TRBD1,-,TRBJ1-2,TRBV6-1,CASSVQGVYGYTF,TGTGCCAGCAGTGTTCAGGGGGTCTATGGCTACACCTTC
TRBD2,-,TRBJ2-2,TRBV13,CASSRDGRATGELFF,TGTGCCAGCAGCAGGGACGGGAGGGCCACCGGGGAGCTGTTTTTT
TRBD1,-,TRBJ2-5,TRBV5-6,CASSITGGSETQYF,TGTGCCAGCAGCATAACAGGGGGCTCAGAGACCCAGTACTTC
-,few,TRBJ1-2,TRBV3-1,CASSQDLQVHGYTF,TGTGCCAGCAGCCAAGATCTGCAGGTGCATGGCTACACCTTC
-,many,TRBJ1-2,TRBV20-1,CSARDDGTWDYGYTF,TGCAGTGCTAGAGATGACGGGACATGGGACTATGGCTACACCTTC
TRBD1,once,TRBJ1-5,TRBV11-1,CASSSTRQGALNAQHF,TGTGCCAGCAGCTCCACGAGACAGGGGGCCTTGAATGCGCAGCATTTT
TRBD1,many,TRBJ1-5,TRBV20-1,CSARSRDRASYSNQPQHF,TGCAGTGCTAGATCCCGGGACAGGGCATCGTATAGCAATCAGCCCCAGCATTTT
TRBD2,-,TRBJ2-1,TRBV25-1,CASSPTWTSGSGEQFF,TGTGCCAGCAGTCCAACATGGACTAGCGGGAGCGGTGAGCAGTTCTTC
-,many,TRBJ2-7,TRBV6-1,CASRKDSPYEQYF,TGTGCCAGCAGAAAGGACAGCCCCTACGAGCAGTACTTC
-,-,TRBJ1-1,TRBV2,CASRERLQAFF,TGTGCCAGCAGAGAGAGACTACAAGCTTTCTTT
-,-,TRBJ2-2,TRBV7-9,CASNPPGAGELFF,TGTGCCAGCAACCCCCCGGGTGCCGGGGAGCTGTTTTTT
TRBD2,many,TRBJ2-3,TRBV20-1,CSASRGRASTDTQYF,TGCAGTGCTAGCCGCGGGAGAGCTAGCACAGATACGCAGTATTTT
-,-,TRBJ1-5,TRBV2,CASMDAYSNQPQHF,TGTGCCAGCATGGATGCGTATAGCAATCAGCCCCAGCATTTT
-,-,TRBJ2-3,TRBV10-1,CATSEARVDTQYF,TGCGCCACCAGTGAGGCAAGAGTGGATACGCAGTATTTT